The 14 T cell receptor beta chains listed next were all sequenced from one sample in a study of cytomegalovirus exposure and HLA in healthy donors. PCR was performed using 60 Vbeta and 13 Jbeta primers. Sequencing used immunoSEQ multiplex PCR; TCRdb keeps in-frame clones, though not all of them. Counted here are roughly 180,000 clones, roughly 80% occurring once; the ten biggest clones make up approximately 1.3%. The sequenced material came from PBMCs. These receptors were collected from a young man in good health and CMV-seronegative.

The rearrangement joins TRBV28 to TRBJ2-5, with 7 bases identical to TRBD1. The J call could be wrong; TRBJ2-7 is a better fit for the DNA end. Looked up from germline, CDR1 is MDHEN and CDR2 is SYDVKM. The CDR3 loop spans 13 amino acids. CDR3 DNA: TGTGCCAGCAGTCCGGGACAGTTCTACGAGCAGTACTTC. It translates to CASSPGQFYEQYF.

This chain uses TRBV5-1 with TRBJ1-1, with 7 positions matching TRBD1. Germline loops: CDR1 SGHRS, CDR2 YFSETQ. V dropped 4 bases and J dropped 0; count of bases not matched to a gene: 6. There are 15 residues in the CDR3. The CDR3 spells CASSPGQRMNTEAFF. The CDR3 DNA reads TGCGCCAGCAGCCCGGGACAGCGGATGAACACTGAAGCTTTCTTT.

In its sample, this clone was seen once. The chain employs TRBV5-1 and TRBJ2-1, with a weak D call TRBD2 (6 bases). Germline V gives CDR1 SGHRS, CDR2 YFSETQ. V dropped 0 bases and J dropped 3 bases, with 13 bases sitting between them. The CDR3 covers 16 residues. The CDR3 here is CASSLVRGANYNEQFF. In nucleotides, the CDR3 is TGCGCCAGCAGCTTGGTGCGGGGAGCAAACTACAATGAGCAGTTCTTC. Full variable domain (remainder filled in from reference TRBV5-1 and TRBJ2-1): KAGVTQTPRYLIKTRGQQVTLSCSPISGHRSVSWYQQTPGQGLQFLFEYFSETQRNKGNFPGRFSGRQFSNSRSEMNVSTLELGDSALYLCASSLVRGANYNEQFFGPGTRLTVL.

This rearrangement joins TRBV5-1 to TRBJ2-5; D is perhaps TRBD1 (5 bases). Near its end, the DNA agrees better with TRBJ2-7, so the J call may be wrong. From germline, CDR1 is SGHRS and CDR2 YFSETQ. The length of the CDR3 is 14 residues. CDR3 in DNA: TGCGCCAGCAGCTTGGCCGGAACAGGCTACGAGCAGTACTTC. It encodes CASSLAGTGYEQYF.

This clone was seen a few times. The chain carries TRBV25-1 and TRBJ2-5, with 9 bases fitting TRBD2. CDR3 length: 15 residues. From germline, CDR1 is MGHDK and CDR2 SYGVNS. J gave up 0 bases and V 4 bases, and 3 bases lay outside the gene matches. CDR3 DNA: TGTGCCAGCAGTGGACTAGCGGTAAACCAAGAGACCCAGTACTTC. Translated: CASSGLAVNQETQYF. The whole variable domain, filled in from reference TRBV25-1 and TRBJ2-5, reads EADIYQTPRYLVIGTGKKITLECSQTMGHDKMYWYQQDPGMELHLIHYSYGVNSTEKGDLSSESTVSRIRTEHFPLTLESARPSHTSQYLCASSGLAVNQETQYFGPGTRLLVL.

The chain uses TRBV6-6 and TRBJ1-6, with 7 bases identical to TRBD1. The V segment lost 10 bases and the J segment 0 bases; nucleotides outside the gene matches: 6. Germline V gene sequence: CDR1 MNHNY, CDR2 SVGAGI (reference sequence). CDR3 size: 15 residues. CDR3 loop: CATSDRSSYNSPLHF. The CDR3 coding sequence is TGTGCCACCTCGGACAGGAGCTCCTATAATTCACCCCTCCACTTT.

The chain carries TRBV27 and TRBJ2-1; 8 positions match TRBD1. This CDR3 is 16 amino acids long. The ends lost 5 bases at V and 6 bases at J; junction bases unmatched: 12. In germline, CDR1 is MNHEY, CDR2 SMNVEV (reference sequence). The CDR3 here is CASSRSRTGFSNEQFF. The DNA for the CDR3 is TGTGCCAGCAGTCGGTCGAGGACAGGGTTTAGCAATGAGCAGTTCTTC.

The rearrangement joins TRBV10-2 to TRBJ1-5, with a weak D call TRBD1 (5 bases). The CDR3 runs 14 residues. Per the germline V gene, CDR1 is WSHSY and CDR2 is SAAADI. V was clipped by 6 bases and J by 1 base, with 10 bases between them. Written as DNA, the CDR3 is TGCGCCAGCAGAGGGGTGAACAGCAATCAGCCCCAGCATTTT. Its translation is CASRGVNSNQPQHF.

V usage is TRBV21-1 and J usage is TRBJ2-1; TRBD1 is taken as the D call from the table, unchecked against the DNA. TRBV21-1 is a pseudogene locus. The CDR3 is 16 amino acids. The CDR3 sequence is CASSIFDRVLYNEQFF. CDR3 DNA: TGTGCCAGCAGCATCTTCGACAGGGTTTTATACAATGAGCAGTTCTTC.

The J gene is TRBJ2-6, the V gene TRBV28; no clear D gene. This CDR3 is 15 amino acids long. V was cut by 3 bases and J by 2 bases, with 8 bases left in between. The germline V gene encodes CDR1 MDHEN and CDR2 SYDVKM. DNA of the CDR3: TGTGCCAGCAGTTTCGGAGTCGCTGGGGCCAACGTCCTGACTTTC. Translating gives CASSFGVAGANVLTF.

V and J are TRBV5-6 and TRBJ1-6; 7 nucleotides line up with TRBD1. CDR1 is SGHDT, CDR2 YYEEEE, per germline. Germline trimming cut 2 bases from V and 7 bases from J; bases unmatched to any gene: 3. The CDR3 length is 14 residues. In DNA, the CDR3 is TGTGCCAGCAGCTTCGGGACAGAAAATTCACCCCTCCACTTT. It encodes CASSFGTENSPLHF.

The chain uses TRBV4-3 and TRBJ2-3; 8 positions match TRBD2. Germline trimming cut 3 bases from V and 6 bases from J; bases unmatched to any gene: 8. The CDR3 runs to 15 residues. Germline V gene sequence: CDR1 LGHNA, CDR2 YSLEER. The CDR3 is CASSQLRGEGDTQYF. The DNA for the CDR3 is TGCGCCAGCAGCCAGCTGCGGGGGGAAGGGGATACGCAGTATTTT.

The chain links TRBV6-5 to TRBJ2-7; 7 bases are shared with TRBD1. This CDR3 has 13 residues. V gave up 4 bases and J gave up 3 bases; unmatched junction bases: 3. CDR1 and CDR2 (germline): MNHEY, SVGAGI. The CDR3 loop reads CASSWTGDYEQYF. The DNA of the CDR3 is TGTGCCAGCAGTTGGACAGGTGACTACGAGCAGTACTTC.

DNA of the CDR3: TGTGCCTGGAGCACGGGGGGAGGAGGCAATCAGCCCCAGCATTTT. As protein: CAWSTGGGGNQPQHF. The chain carries TRBV30 and TRBJ1-5; D possibly corresponds to TRBD1 (5 bases). V lost 3 bases, J lost 2 bases, and 14 bases lay in between. The length of the CDR3 is 15 residues. From germline, CDR1 is GTSNPN and CDR2 SVGIG (reference sequence).